This T cell receptor (beta chain) was documented in a study of CD8+ T cells in alopecia areata. The treatment is: oral pan-JAK inhibitor, 5-10 mg twice daily. cDNA serving as the sequencing template came from extracted, reverse transcribed RNA. Sequenced by immunoSEQ multiplex PCR; TCRdb stores in-frame clones only, minus some. The sample contains about 210,000 clones, less than 50% of which appear only once. The sequenced sample was CD4+ T cells sorted from blood, obtained at approximately week 36, from a patient treated with tofacitinib. The receptor comes from a human donor with alopecia areata.

The CDR3 loop reads CASSLRTSGRANEQFF. In DNA, the CDR3 is TGTGCCAGCAGCCTACGGACTAGCGGGAGGGCCAATGAGCAGTTCTTC. The chain carries TRBV5-6 and TRBJ2-1, with TRBD2 matching 15 bases. The CDR3 has 16 amino acids. CDR1 SGHDT and CDR2 YYEEEE come from the germline V gene. Losses at the gene ends were 4 bases for V and 6 bases for J; bases not matched to a gene: 5.